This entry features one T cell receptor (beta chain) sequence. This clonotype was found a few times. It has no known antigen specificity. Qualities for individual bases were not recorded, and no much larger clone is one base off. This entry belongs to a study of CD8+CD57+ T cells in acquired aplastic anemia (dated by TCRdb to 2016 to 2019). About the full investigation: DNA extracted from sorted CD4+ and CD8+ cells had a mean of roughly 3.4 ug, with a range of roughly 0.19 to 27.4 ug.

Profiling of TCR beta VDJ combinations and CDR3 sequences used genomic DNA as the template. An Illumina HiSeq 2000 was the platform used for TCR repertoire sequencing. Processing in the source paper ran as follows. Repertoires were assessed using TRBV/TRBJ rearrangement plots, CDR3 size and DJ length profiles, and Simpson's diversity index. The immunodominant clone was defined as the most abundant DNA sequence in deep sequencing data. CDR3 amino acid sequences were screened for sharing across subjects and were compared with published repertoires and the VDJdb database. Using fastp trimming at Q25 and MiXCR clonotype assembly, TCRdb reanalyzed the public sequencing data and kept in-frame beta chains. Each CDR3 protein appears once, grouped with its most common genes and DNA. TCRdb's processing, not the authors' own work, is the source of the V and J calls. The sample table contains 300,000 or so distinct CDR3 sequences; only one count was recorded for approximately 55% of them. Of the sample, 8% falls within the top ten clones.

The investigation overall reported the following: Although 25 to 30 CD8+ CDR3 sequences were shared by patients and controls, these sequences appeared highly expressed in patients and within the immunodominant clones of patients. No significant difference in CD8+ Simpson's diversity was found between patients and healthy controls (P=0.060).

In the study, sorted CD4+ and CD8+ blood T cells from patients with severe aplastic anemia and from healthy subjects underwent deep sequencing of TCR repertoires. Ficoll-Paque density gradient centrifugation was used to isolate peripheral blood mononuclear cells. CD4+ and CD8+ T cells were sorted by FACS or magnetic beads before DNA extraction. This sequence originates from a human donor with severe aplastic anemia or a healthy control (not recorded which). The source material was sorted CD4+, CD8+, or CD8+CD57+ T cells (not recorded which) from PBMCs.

The nucleotides are TGTGCCACCAGTGATGCCAAGAGCACAGATACGCAGTATTTT. It translates to CATSDAKSTDTQYF. The sequence is built from TRBV24-1 and TRBJ2-3; the D gene cannot be resolved reliably. Including the terminal cysteine and phenylalanine, the CDR3 comprises 14 residues. Just CDR3 DNA is preserved here, 42 bases in frame from base 1. V was cut back by 3 bases and J by 0 bases, leaving a gap of 6 bases between them. For CDR1 and CDR2, the germline V gene lists KGHDR and SFDVKD.